This T cell receptor beta chain was captured in a study of blood T cell repertoires in COVID-19. The germline CDR1 and CDR2 sequences are MDHEN and SYDVKM. CDR3 length equals 18 residues. With 3 bases removed from V and 4 bases from J, the gap between germline ends came to 23 bases. Clones were read by immunoSEQ multiplex PCR, and TCRdb kept only the in-frame ones, dropping some. Counted here are under 60,000 clones, around 86% occurring once; the ten biggest clones make up about 9.4%. Sequenced sample: peripheral blood. The sequence derives from a human donor in a cohort sampled during active COVID-19. The V and J genes are TRBV28 and TRBJ2-3, with D maybe TRBD1 (6 bases). CDR3 protein: CASSLGGTYPSGADTQYF. CDR3 bases: TGTGCCAGCAGTTTGGGTGGGACATACCCGTCCGGGGCAGATACGCAGTATTTT.